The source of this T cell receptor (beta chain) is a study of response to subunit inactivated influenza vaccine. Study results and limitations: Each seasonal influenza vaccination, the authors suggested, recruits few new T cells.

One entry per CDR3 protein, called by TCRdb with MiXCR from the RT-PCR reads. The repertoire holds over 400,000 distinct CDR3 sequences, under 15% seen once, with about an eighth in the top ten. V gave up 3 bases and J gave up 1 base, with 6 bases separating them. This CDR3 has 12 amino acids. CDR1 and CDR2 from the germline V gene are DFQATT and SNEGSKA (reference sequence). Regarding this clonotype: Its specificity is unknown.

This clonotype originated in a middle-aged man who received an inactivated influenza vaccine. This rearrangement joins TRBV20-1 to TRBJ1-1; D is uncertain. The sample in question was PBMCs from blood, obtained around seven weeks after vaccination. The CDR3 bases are TGCAGTGCTAGCGACAAGAACACTGAAGCTTTCTTT. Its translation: CSASDKNTEAFF.